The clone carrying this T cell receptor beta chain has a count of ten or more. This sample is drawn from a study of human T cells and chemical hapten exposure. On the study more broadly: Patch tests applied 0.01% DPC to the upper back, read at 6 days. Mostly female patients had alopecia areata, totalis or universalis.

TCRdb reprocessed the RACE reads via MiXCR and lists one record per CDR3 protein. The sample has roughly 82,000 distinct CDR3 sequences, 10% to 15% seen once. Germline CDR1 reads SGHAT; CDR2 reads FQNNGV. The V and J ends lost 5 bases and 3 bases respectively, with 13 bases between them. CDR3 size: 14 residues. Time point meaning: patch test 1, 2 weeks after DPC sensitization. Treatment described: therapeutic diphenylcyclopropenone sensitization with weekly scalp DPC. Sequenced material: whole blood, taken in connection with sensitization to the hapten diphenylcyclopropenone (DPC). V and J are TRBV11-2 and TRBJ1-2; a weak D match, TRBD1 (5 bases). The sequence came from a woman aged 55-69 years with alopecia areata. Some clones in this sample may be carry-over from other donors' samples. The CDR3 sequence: CASSHRDLYYGYTF. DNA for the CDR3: TGTGCCAGCAGCCACCGGGACTTGTACTATGGCTACACCTTC.